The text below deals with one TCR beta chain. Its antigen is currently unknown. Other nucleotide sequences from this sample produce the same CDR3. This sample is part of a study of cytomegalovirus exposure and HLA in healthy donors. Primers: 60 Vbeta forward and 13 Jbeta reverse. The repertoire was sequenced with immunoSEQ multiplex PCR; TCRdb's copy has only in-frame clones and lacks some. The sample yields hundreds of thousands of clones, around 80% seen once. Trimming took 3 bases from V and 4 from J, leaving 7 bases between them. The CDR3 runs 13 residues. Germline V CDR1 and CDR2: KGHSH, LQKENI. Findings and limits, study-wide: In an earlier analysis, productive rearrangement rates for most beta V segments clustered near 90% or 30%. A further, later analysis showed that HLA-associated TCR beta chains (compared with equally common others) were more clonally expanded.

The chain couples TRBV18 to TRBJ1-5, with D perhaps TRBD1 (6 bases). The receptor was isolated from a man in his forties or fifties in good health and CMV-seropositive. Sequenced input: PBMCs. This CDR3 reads CASSPQGNQPQHF. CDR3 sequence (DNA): TGTGCCAGCTCACCTCAGGGGAATCAGCCCCAGCATTTT. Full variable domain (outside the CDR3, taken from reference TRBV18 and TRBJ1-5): NAGVMQNPRHLVRRRGQEARLRCSPMKGHSHVYWYRQLPEEGLKFMVYLQKENIIDESGMPKERFSAEFPKEGPSILRIQQVVRGDSAAYFCASSPQGNQPQHFGDGTRLSIL.